This T cell receptor beta chain was found in a study of identical twins. TCRdb independently ran MiXCR on the 5' RACE reads; one entry per CDR3 protein. The sample includes some 500,000 distinct CDR3 sequences, 13% to 15% of them seen just once. CDR3 size: 17 residues. The junction had 13 bases not matched to a gene; V was cut back by 4 bases and J by 6 bases. The study's findings and limits: Cross-sectional statistics underpinned the conclusions; the same donors were not followed. Cord blood beta clonotypes present at high abundance carried fewer insertions; no such pattern appeared in memory repertoires. It was out-of-frame TCR alpha sharing in monozygotic twins that models underestimated.

As for this clonotype: The antigen is unknown.

Another study also made use of these data, one on yellow fever vaccine responses in identical twins.

The origin of this receptor is a woman younger than 30 in good health. Sequencing used CD4+ T cells sorted from blood. The chain uses TRBV12-3 or TRBV12-4 and TRBJ2-2; TRBD2 matches 8 bases. Here the CDR3 DNA reads TGTGCCAGCAGTTCCCTGCTCCGGGGGGGAGTATCCGGGGAGCTGTTTTTT. Its protein product is CASSSLLRGGVSGELFF.